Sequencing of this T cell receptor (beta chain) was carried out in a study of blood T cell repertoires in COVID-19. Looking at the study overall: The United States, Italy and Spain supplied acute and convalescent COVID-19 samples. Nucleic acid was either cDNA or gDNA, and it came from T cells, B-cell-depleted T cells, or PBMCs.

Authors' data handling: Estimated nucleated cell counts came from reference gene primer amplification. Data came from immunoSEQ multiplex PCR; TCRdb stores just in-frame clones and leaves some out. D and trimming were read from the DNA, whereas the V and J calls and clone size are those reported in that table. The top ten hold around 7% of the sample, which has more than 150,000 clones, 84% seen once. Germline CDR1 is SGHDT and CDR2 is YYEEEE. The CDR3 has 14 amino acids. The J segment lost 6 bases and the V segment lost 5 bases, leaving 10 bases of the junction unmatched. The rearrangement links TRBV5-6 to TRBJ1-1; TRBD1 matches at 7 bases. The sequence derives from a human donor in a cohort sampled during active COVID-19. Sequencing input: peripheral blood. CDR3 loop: CASSPSGGYAEAFF. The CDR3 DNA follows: TGTGCCAGCAGTCCTTCAGGGGGATATGCTGAAGCTTTCTTT.